Presented here are 8 T cell receptor beta chains from one specimen sequenced in a study of blood T cell repertoires in COVID-19. Method: immunoSEQ multiplex PCR; TCRdb's copy keeps in-frame clones and lacks some. This table has about 150,000 clones, 91% appearing once. The specimen was peripheral blood. Every receptor here comes from a man in his fifties or sixties with acute or convalescent COVID-19.

The CDR3 sequence: CASSLIGGRSSYEQYF. Here the CDR3 DNA reads TGTGCCAGCAGTTTGATAGGGGGAAGGAGCTCCTACGAGCAGTACTTC. This rearrangement joins TRBV27 to TRBJ2-7; tentatively, D is TRBD1 (6 bases). V was shortened by 3 bases and J by 0 bases, with 15 bases between the two germline ends. Germline-derived CDR1 and CDR2 are MNHEY and SMNVEV (reference sequence). This CDR3 comprises 16 residues.

The V gene is TRBV13, the J gene TRBJ2-7, with 8 bases fitting TRBD1. Trimming took 5 bases from V and 6 from J; bases not matched to a gene: 9. Germline V gene sequence: CDR1 PRHDT, CDR2 FYEKMQ (reference sequence). The length of the CDR3 is 14 residues. The CDR3: CASSAGQGLSEQYF. CDR3 sequence (DNA): TGTGCCAGCAGCGCCGGACAGGGTTTGAGCGAGCAGTACTTC.

J is TRBJ1-6 and V is TRBV6-1; 8 nucleotides match TRBD1. The CDR3 sequence is 19 residues long. Looked up from germline, CDR1 is MNHNS and CDR2 is SASEGT. J gave up 1 base and V 1 base, and 9 bases lay outside the gene matches. The CDR3, as DNA: TGTGCCAGCAGTGAAGGTTGGGGGCAGGGGGCGTCCTATAATTCACCCCTCCACTTT. This codes for CASSEGWGQGASYNSPLHF.

This chain joins TRBV6-5 and TRBJ1-4, with D hard to call. The length of the CDR3 is 14 residues. In germline, CDR1 is MNHEY, CDR2 SVGAGI. Between the trimmed V and J ends, which lost 5 bases and 0 bases, there was a span of 7 bases. The CDR3 region is CASSRLTTNEKLFF. In nucleotides, the CDR3 is TGTGCCAGCAGTCGACTGACAACTAATGAAAAACTGTTTTTT.

The chain combines TRBV5-1 with TRBJ1-4, with D possibly TRBD1 on 5 matching bases. The CDR3 runs to 13 residues. The V gene lost 0 bases and the J gene lost 5 bases, with 5 bases spanning the gap. Germline V gives CDR1 SGHRS, CDR2 YFSETQ. CDR3 DNA sequence: TGCGCCAGCAGCTTGGCAGGGAATGAAAAACTGTTTTTT. Translation gives CASSLAGNEKLFF.

The V gene is TRBV5-1, the J gene TRBJ2-3; 9 bases fit TRBD2. Germline V gene sequence: CDR1 SGHRS, CDR2 YFSETQ. Trimming took 3 bases from V and 5 from J; bases not matched to a gene: 10. The CDR3 spans 16 residues. The CDR3 sequence: CASSSEFSGGGDTQYF. The CDR3 DNA follows: TGCGCCAGCAGCTCCGAATTTAGCGGGGGAGGAGATACGCAGTATTTT.

J is TRBJ2-7 and V is TRBV5-5; TRBD1 matches at 7 bases. This CDR3 has 14 amino acids. CDR1 and CDR2 (germline): SGHKS, YYEKEE (reference sequence). V was pared by 3 bases and J by 4 bases, with 7 bases of the junction left unmatched. The CDR3 here is CASSSTTGWYEQYV. The CDR3, as DNA: TGTGCCAGCAGCTCTACGACAGGGTGGTACGAGCAGTACGTC.

The chain joins TRBV6-5 to TRBJ1-3; D possibly corresponds to TRBD1 (5 bases). Trimming removed 4 bases at V and 0 bases at J, with 13 bases between. Per the germline V gene, CDR1 is MNHEY and CDR2 is SVGAGI. The CDR3 runs to 16 residues. As DNA, the CDR3 is TGTGCCAGCAGTTCGGGACTCCCGAGCTCTGGAAACACCATATATTTT. The encoded protein is CASSSGLPSSGNTIYF.